This T cell receptor beta chain was identified in a study of blood T cell repertoires in COVID-19. The CDR3 has 14 amino acids. Germline CDR1 SGDLS, CDR2 YYNGEE. V lost 4 bases to trimming and J lost 1 base, with 11 bases between them. The repertoire was sequenced with immunoSEQ multiplex PCR; TCRdb's copy has only in-frame clones and lacks some. Altogether a few hundred thousand clones are present, 84% being singletons, with the ten largest covering 1.5%. V and J are TRBV9 and TRBJ1-1; the D gene is possibly TRBD1 (6 bases). The specimen sequenced was peripheral blood. The sequence derives from a woman in her thirties or forties who had recovered from COVID-19. This CDR3 reads CASSSQGTNTEAFF. CDR3 bases: TGTGCCAGCAGCTCCCAGGGGACGAACACTGAAGCTTTCTTT.